The rows below give T cell receptor beta chains drawn from one sample of a study of blood T cells in healthy people across ages. From the 5' RACE reads, TCRdb called clonotypes with MiXCR, one entry per CDR3 protein. The sample records 630,000 or so distinct CDR3 sequences, roughly 30% being singletons. The sequenced sample consisted of blood. The receptor set was obtained from a woman older than 75 in good health. Both conserved end residues are part of each CDR3. Each record gives: V gene, J gene, clone size, D gene, CDR3 protein, CDR3 DNA. D genes are given only for firm matches. Only part of the rows carry a size: once, few, many, or a class if the clone is expanded.

TRBV12-3/TRBV12-4	TRBJ1-2	many	NA	CATTRRSLSGYTF	TGTGCCACTACTAGGCGTTCTCTTTCGGGCTACACCTTC
TRBV6-1	TRBJ2-2	NA	NA	CASTQGGASVRTGELFF	TGTGCCAGCACCCAGGGGGGGGCGTCTGTTCGTACCGGGGAGCTGTTTTTT
TRBV20-1	TRBJ1-5	NA	NA	CSASGVNRPQHF	TGCAGTGCTAGCGGGGTGAATCGGCCCCAGCATTTT
TRBV11-2	TRBJ2-7	NA	TRBD2	CASSPGLAGGWEQYF	TGCGCCAGCAGCCCTGGACTAGCGGGGGGGTGGGAGCAGTACTTC
TRBV27	TRBJ2-1	few	NA	CASRVLEYNEQFF	TGTGCCAGCAGAGTGCTCGAGTACAATGAGCAGTTCTTC
TRBV20-1	TRBJ1-2	NA	TRBD1	CSAPGGTGGTYGYTF	TGCAGTGCGCCGGGGGGGACAGGGGGAACCTATGGCTACACCTTC
TRBV10-3	TRBJ1-1	many	TRBD1	CAISPGQGSTEAFF	TGTGCCATCAGTCCGGGACAGGGGAGCACTGAAGCTTTCTTT
TRBV5-1	TRBJ2-1	NA	TRBD2	CASSMAGGSYNEQFF	TGCGCCAGCAGCATGGCGGGGGGGTCCTACAATGAGCAGTTCTTC
TRBV18	TRBJ2-7	many	TRBD1	CASSPQPPGTGVEQYF	TGTGCCAGCTCACCACAACCACCCGGGACAGGGGTCGAGCAGTACTTC
TRBV7-2	TRBJ1-1	many	NA	CASSRPLPNTEAFF	TGTGCCAGCAGCAGGCCACTGCCGAACACTGAAGCTTTCTTT
TRBV30	TRBJ2-7	NA	NA	CAWSAGRIYEQYF	TGTGCCTGGAGTGCGGGACGGATTTACGAGCAGTACTTC
TRBV2	TRBJ1-5	few	NA	CASRPTKGGIGNQPRHF	TGTGCCAGCAGACCAACCAAAGGGGGGATTGGCAATCAGCCCCGGCATTTT
TRBV28	TRBJ1-5	NA	NA	CASKEGSSNQPPHF	TGTGCCAGCAAGGAGGGCAGTAGCAATCAGCCCCCGCATTTT
TRBV20-1	TRBJ2-3	many	TRBD1	CSASMDRGRTDTQYF	TGCAGTGCTAGCATGGACAGGGGGAGGACAGATACGCAGTATTTT
TRBV7-9	TRBJ2-5	many	TRBD2	CASSRDYQETQYF	TGTGCCAGCAGTCGGGACTATCAAGAGACCCAGTACTTC
TRBV20-1	TRBJ2-5	many	NA	CSAGDSVGTQYF	TGCAGTGCTGGGGACTCGGTGGGGACCCAGTACTTC
TRBV25-1	TRBJ1-5	few	NA	CASSELRGGTVNQPQHF	TGTGCCAGCAGTGAGTTAAGGGGCGGCACCGTAAATCAGCCCCAGCATTTT
TRBV29-1	TRBJ2-7	NA	NA	CSVDTAYEQYF	TGCAGCGTGGACACCGCCTACGAGCAGTACTTC
TRBV20-1	TRBJ1-2	many	NA	CSAFSGGYTF	TGCAGTGCGTTTTCTGGGGGCTACACCTTC
TRBV20-1	TRBJ1-4	NA	NA	CSARDSRIATNEKLFF	TGCAGTGCTAGAGATTCACGAATCGCAACTAATGAAAAACTGTTTTTT
TRBV5-4	TRBJ1-4	few	NA	CASSLASGTSPGKLFF	TGTGCCAGCAGCTTGGCCTCAGGGACTTCCCCGGGAAAACTGTTTTTT
TRBV6-5	TRBJ2-3	NA	NA	CASGMGYGSEDTQYF	TGTGCATCCGGGATGGGGTACGGTAGCGAAGATACGCAGTATTTT
TRBV11-2	TRBJ2-1	once	NA	CASSLSGAINEQFF	TGTGCCAGCAGCTTATCCGGGGCTATCAATGAGCAGTTCTTC
TRBV20-1	TRBJ2-7	many	NA	CSARRAFTYEQYF	TGCAGTGCAAGAAGGGCCTTTACCTACGAGCAGTACTTC
TRBV12-3/TRBV12-4	TRBJ2-7	NA	TRBD1	CASSLGDRVSYNEQYF	TGTGCCAGCAGTTTAGGGGACAGGGTCTCCTACAATGAGCAGTACTTC
TRBV30	TRBJ2-3	many	TRBD2	CAWYQSGGAKDTQYF	TGTGCCTGGTACCAGAGCGGGGGGGCCAAAGATACGCAGTATTTT
TRBV3-1	TRBJ2-3	many	TRBD2	CASSQDLASGGADTDTQYF	TGTGCCAGCAGCCAAGATTTGGCTAGCGGGGGGGCCGACACAGATACGCAGTATTTT
TRBV7-9	TRBJ2-7	many	TRBD1	CASSFTGTGSMEQYF	TGTGCCAGCAGCTTTACCGGGACAGGGTCCATGGAGCAGTACTTC
TRBV20-1	TRBJ2-3	many	TRBD2	CSARERGATDTQYF	TGCAGTGCTAGGGAGCGGGGGGCCACAGATACGCAGTATTTT
TRBV7-9	TRBJ1-2	many	TRBD1	CASSHSGGAAPNGYTF	TGTGCCAGCAGCCACTCAGGGGGCGCGGCCCCAAACGGCTACACCTTC
TRBV20-1	TRBJ1-2	few	TRBD1	CSARVRQGGDGYTF	TGCAGTGCTAGAGTTAGACAGGGAGGTGATGGCTACACCTTC
TRBV5-1	TRBJ1-6	many	NA	CVSSQDSARPNSPLHF	TGCGTCAGCAGCCAGGACAGCGCCCGACCTAATTCACCCCTCCACTTT
TRBV29-1	TRBJ2-1	many	TRBD1	CSVVLQGAYNEQFF	TGCAGCGTTGTTCTACAGGGGGCCTACAATGAGCAGTTCTTC
TRBV20-1	TRBJ1-1	many	NA	CSATTVYLTEAFF	TGCAGTGCAACGACGGTCTACCTCACTGAAGCTTTCTTT
TRBV7-2	TRBJ1-2	many	NA	CASSSHNTYGYTF	TGTGCCAGCAGCTCCCATAATACATATGGCTACACCTTC
TRBV6-1	TRBJ1-5	many	NA	CASTLGGTLSNQPQHF	TGTGCCAGCACCTTAGGGGGGACACTTAGCAATCAGCCCCAGCATTTT
TRBV7-2	TRBJ2-7	once	TRBD1	CASTSGGQGSSYEQYF	TGTGCCAGCACATCAGGGGGACAGGGGAGCTCCTACGAGCAGTACTTC
TRBV6-6	TRBJ2-7	many	NA	CASSSAIAEQYF	TGTGCCAGCAGTTCCGCTATAGCCGAGCAGTACTTC
TRBV7-2	TRBJ1-5	many	NA	CASGPRGSGNQPQHF	TGTGCCAGCGGGCCCAGGGGAAGTGGCAATCAGCCCCAGCATTTT
TRBV4-2	TRBJ2-3	many	NA	CASSQVRAPARSTDTQYF	TGTGCCAGCAGCCAAGTTAGGGCCCCAGCGCGTAGCACAGATACGCAGTATTTT
TRBV12-3/TRBV12-4	TRBJ1-5	many	NA	CASSTRPGLSQPQHF	TGTGCCAGCAGTACGAGACCAGGGTTAAGTCAGCCCCAGCATTTT
TRBV11-1	TRBJ2-7	NA	NA	CANSLTTYEQYF	TGTGCCAACAGCTTAACCACATACGAGCAGTACTTC
TRBV7-2	TRBJ2-5	many	TRBD1	CASSPGTGVSETQYF	TGTGCCAGCAGCCCTGGGACAGGGGTATCGGAGACCCAGTACTTC
TRBV7-9	TRBJ1-2	NA	NA	CASSLVVGINGYTF	TGTGCCAGCAGCTTAGTTGTAGGGATCAATGGCTACACCTTC
TRBV27	TRBJ2-6	many	NA	CASSYGGANVLTF	TGTGCCAGCAGTTACGGGGGGGCCAACGTCCTGACTTTC
TRBV6-5	TRBJ2-6	NA	NA	CASSSRVTGANVLTF	TGTGCCAGCAGCTCCAGGGTAACCGGGGCCAACGTCCTGACTTTC
TRBV10-3	TRBJ1-5	NA	NA	CAISESIQFDQPQHF	TGTGCCATCAGTGAGTCGATCCAATTCGATCAGCCCCAGCATTTT
TRBV20-1	TRBJ2-3	NA	TRBD1	CSARASGTGSRPSTDTQYF	TGCAGTGCTAGAGCCTCCGGGACAGGCAGTAGGCCTAGCACAGATACGCAGTATTTT
TRBV20-1	TRBJ2-1	many	TRBD2	CSARPTSGGAYNEQFF	TGCAGTGCTAGGCCTACTAGCGGGGGAGCTTACAATGAGCAGTTCTTC